Many counts were recorded for the clone carrying this T cell receptor (beta chain). No antigen is known for it. Time point denoted: newly diagnosed GD, antithyroid drugs for less than 3 months. PBMC RNA served as the TCR library source. Researchers made TCR beta libraries by using iRepertoire HTBI primers and running Arm-PCR on CDR3 regions. In the original analysis: Across the samples, identification revealed about 62 TRBV and 12 to 15 TRBJ segments. One entry per CDR3 protein, called by TCRdb with MiXCR from the multiplex PCR reads. The V and J calls were determined by TCRdb, not by the authors. The sample lists about half a million distinct CDR3 sequences; 12% were seen once. The sample originates from a study of regulatory T cells in long-lasting Graves disease. Overall study results and limits: It is possible that accuracy was reduced by the small size of the sample. For persistent Graves' patients, TCR diversity was lower than for newly diagnosed ones.

This CDR3 region has 16 residues. The J segment lost 4 bases and the V segment lost 7 bases, leaving 13 bases of the junction unmatched. Germline V gene lookup returns CDR1 MNHNS and CDR2 SASEGT. These sequences were also reported in another study, on T cells in Graves' hyperthyroidism and ophthalmopathy. From that second work: The TCR CDR3 first-round RT-PCR relied on the HTBI primer set.

The chain joins TRBV6-1 to TRBJ2-7, with 10 bases lining up with TRBD2. This sequence was found in a woman in her thirties with Graves disease. Specimen: peripheral blood mononuclear cells (PBMCs), collected at new diagnosis, from a patient treated with antithyroid drugs. This chain's CDR3 is CASTLEGAAGGYEQYF. CDR3 DNA: TGTGCCAGCACTTTAGAAGGGGCAGCGGGAGGGTACGAGCAGTACTTC.